The present TCR beta chain was sequenced within a study of CD8+ T cells in alopecia areata. Following RNA extraction, reverse transcription yielded cDNA that acted as the sequencing template. Method: immunoSEQ multiplex PCR; TCRdb's copy keeps in-frame clones and lacks some. Altogether 4,500 to 5,000 clones are present, 85% to 95% being singletons, with the ten largest covering 15% to 20%. The treatment was: oral pan-JAK inhibitor, 5-10 mg twice daily. Alopecia areata patients gave lesional scalp punch biopsies and peripheral blood samples. The CDR3 is 17 amino acids. With V trimmed by 5 bases and J by 0 bases, 13 bases remained unmatched. Germline CDR1 and CDR2: SGHTA and FQGNSA.

The V gene is TRBV7-2, the J gene TRBJ2-7, with TRBD2 identical over 7 bases. This receptor was taken from a human donor with alopecia areata. The sequenced sample was skin, obtained at week 4, from a patient treated with tofacitinib. The CDR3 DNA sequence: TGTGCCAGCAGCCGCCCAGCGGGGAACCCCCGCTCCTACGAGCAGTACTTC. Translation: CASSRPAGNPRSYEQYF.